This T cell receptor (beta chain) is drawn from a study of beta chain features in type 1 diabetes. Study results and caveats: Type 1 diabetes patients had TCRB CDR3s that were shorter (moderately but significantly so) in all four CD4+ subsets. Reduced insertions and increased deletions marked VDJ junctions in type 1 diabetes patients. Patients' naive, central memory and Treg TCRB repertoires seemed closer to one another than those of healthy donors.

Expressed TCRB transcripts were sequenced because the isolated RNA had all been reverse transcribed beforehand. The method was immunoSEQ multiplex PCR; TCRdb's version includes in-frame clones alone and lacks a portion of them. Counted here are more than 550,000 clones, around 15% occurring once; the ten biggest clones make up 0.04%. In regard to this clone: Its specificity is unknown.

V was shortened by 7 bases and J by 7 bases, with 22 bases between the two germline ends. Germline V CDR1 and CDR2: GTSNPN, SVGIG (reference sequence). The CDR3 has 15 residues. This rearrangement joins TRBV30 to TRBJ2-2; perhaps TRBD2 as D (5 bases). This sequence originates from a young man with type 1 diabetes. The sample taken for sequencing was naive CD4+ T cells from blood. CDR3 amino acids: CASIRTPTRGGELFF. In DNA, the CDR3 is TGTGCCTCCATCCGGACCCCCACCCGGGGCGGGGAGCTGTTTTTT.